Below, 6 T cell receptor beta chains from the same sample are listed, as sequenced in a study of spatial heterogeneity in lung cancer. General study results and limits: Tumors with more nonsynonymous mutations had more expanded intratumoral alpha and beta TCRs.

The time point here: sample taken at primary tumor resection. These receptors have no known antigen. TCRdb fed the 5' RACE reads into MiXCR, producing one record per CDR3 protein. The table has 2,000 to 3,000 distinct CDR3 sequences, approximately 15% seen once. Sequencing used lung tumor tissue, obtained at surgery. The receptors stem from a male donor with early-stage non-small cell lung cancer.

The chain has TRBV7-2 and TRBJ1-4, with 11 bases lining up with TRBD1. CDR3 length: 14 amino acids. Germline CDR1 reads SGHTA; CDR2 reads FQGNSA. The V and J ends lost 5 bases and 8 bases, in that order; junction bases with no gene match: 4. The CDR3 is CASSGTGGYEKLFF. The CDR3 nucleotides are TGTGCCAGCAGCGGGACAGGGGGATACGAAAAACTGTTTTTT. The variable domain in full, with the rest retrieved from reference TRBV7-2 and TRBJ1-4, is GAGVSQSPSNKVTEKGKDVELRCDPISGHTALYWYRQSLGQGLEFLIYFQGNSAPDKSGLPSDRFSAERTGGSVSTLTIQRTQQEDSAVYLCASSGTGGYEKLFFGSGTQLSVL.

This clonotype is categorized as medium-sized. The CDR3 region is CSAPGSSGGGPTDTQYF. Here the CDR3 DNA reads TGCAGTGCCCCGGGCTCCTCGGGCGGGGGGCCCACAGATACGCAGTATTTT. The rearrangement links TRBV20-1 to TRBJ2-3; 8 positions match TRBD2. This CDR3 contains 17 residues. The V and J ends lost 6 bases and 2 bases, in that order; junction bases with no gene match: 16. Germline CDR1 and CDR2: DFQATT and SNEGSKA (reference sequence).

This clonotype is termed medium-sized (0.01 to 0.1%). V gene TRBV5-1 combines with J gene TRBJ2-1, with 7 bases matching TRBD2. The trim removed 5 bases at V and 0 bases at J, leaving 11 bases unmatched. The CDR3 length is 17 residues. Germline lookup yields CDR1 SGHRS and CDR2 YFSETQ. Written as DNA, the CDR3 is TGCGCCAGCAGTCCACCGGGACTAACGGACTCCTACAATGAGCAGTTCTTC. Amino acid sequence: CASSPPGLTDSYNEQFF.

This clonotype was seen at least ten times. The rearrangement joins TRBV6-5 to TRBJ2-5, with 12 positions matching TRBD2. CDR3 length: 14 residues. Germline CDR1 reads MNHEY; CDR2 reads SVGAGI. With 5 bases clipped from V and 2 bases from J, the junction kept 0 bases outside the gene matches. Here the CDR3 DNA reads TGTGCCAGCAGTACTAGCGGGGGGCAAGAGACCCAGTACTTC. Protein: CASSTSGGQETQYF.

This chain joins TRBV3-1 and TRBJ2-7, with 7 positions matching TRBD2. This CDR3 is built from 15 residues. Trimming removed 5 bases from V and 5 bases from J; junction bases left unmatched: 12. Looked up from germline, CDR1 is LGHDT and CDR2 is YNNKEL (reference sequence). CDR3 protein: CASSKAGTTSDEQYF. The DNA for the CDR3 is TGTGCCAGCAGCAAAGCCGGGACTACTAGCGACGAGCAGTACTTC.

In this sample, this clonotype is medium-sized. This chain connects TRBV5-8 to TRBJ2-3, with D perhaps matching TRBD2 (5 bases). V was shortened by 0 bases and J by 5 bases, with 7 bases between the two germline ends. This CDR3 region has 13 residues. Germline V gives CDR1 SGHTS, CDR2 YDEGEE. The CDR3 loop reads CASSLARGDTQYF. The CDR3 region has the DNA TGTGCCAGCAGCTTGGCCCGGGGAGATACGCAGTATTTT.